The clone carrying this T cell receptor (beta chain) was recorded a few times. Its antigen is currently unknown. This specimen comes from a study of blood T cells in healthy people across ages. Study outcomes and limitations: Because donor CMV status was unknown, expanded clonotype changes were possibly confounded.

The study drew donors from healthy Caucasian individuals in Russia aged roughly 6 to 90. Through a sample-barcoded 5' primer and a J-beta primer mix, a second PCR was run for 7 to 11 cycles. TCRdb redid the calling of the 5' RACE reads with MiXCR, one entry per CDR3 protein. The table shows some 1.8 million distinct CDR3 sequences, with about 39% occurring only once. Trimming removed 0 bases at V and 0 bases at J, with 15 bases between. The germline V gene encodes CDR1 MNHEY and CDR2 SVGEGT. This CDR3 is 17 amino acids long. The material sequenced was blood. This TCR was recovered from a human donor in good health. The chain carries TRBV6-2 or TRBV6-3 and TRBJ2-7; tentative D call: TRBD1 (5 bases). The CDR3 DNA sequence: TGTGCCAGCAGTTACTCGCTGACAGAGACCAGCTCCTACGAGCAGTACTTC. Protein: CASSYSLTETSSYEQYF.